This TCR beta chain comes out of a study of blood T cell repertoires in COVID-19. Across the study: Spain, Italy and the United States supplied samples that represented acute and convalescent COVID-19. Sources were T cells, B-cell-depleted T cells, or PBMCs; the material itself was cDNA or gDNA.

Clones were read by immunoSEQ multiplex PCR, and TCRdb kept only the in-frame ones, dropping some. The repertoire holds some 140,000 clones, with about four fifths as singletons. In this sample, this clone turned up once. The CDR3 totals 16 residues. J lost 3 bases, V lost 0 bases, and 5 bases had no gene match. The germline CDR1 and CDR2 sequences are SGHRS and YFSETQ. The origin of this receptor is a woman of 80 years or more with acute or convalescent COVID-19. The sample comprised peripheral blood. This chain links TRBV5-1 with TRBJ2-7; 11 bases are a match to TRBD1. This CDR3 is CASSLAPGTGGYEQYF. The CDR3 nucleotides are TGCGCCAGCAGCTTGGCCCCCGGGACAGGGGGCTACGAGCAGTACTTC. The full variable domain, in which reference TRBV5-1 and TRBJ2-7 provide the parts outside the CDR3, is KAGVTQTPRYLIKTRGQQVTLSCSPISGHRSVSWYQQTPGQGLQFLFEYFSETQRNKGNFPGRFSGRQFSNSRSEMNVSTLELGDSALYLCASSLAPGTGGYEQYFGPGTRLTVT.